The subject of this entry is one T cell receptor (beta chain). Original analysis: The authors estimated nucleated cell counts from reference gene primer amplification. Repertoires were generated with immunoSEQ multiplex PCR, while TCRdb's copy carries only in-frame clones and drops some. V and J calls and clone size are copied from that table; D and trimming were computed from the DNA. The sample yields about 210,000 clones, 75% to 90% seen once. These data originate in a study of blood T cell repertoires in COVID-19. Study information: Sites across the United States, Italy and Spain contributed samples from acute and convalescent COVID-19. Sample material is recorded as cDNA or gDNA derived from T cells, B-cell-depleted T cells, or PBMCs.

Germline values: CDR1 LGHDT, CDR2 YNNKEL (reference sequence). Trimming took 1 base from V and 7 from J, leaving 13 bases between them. The CDR3 consists of 14 residues. V gene TRBV3-1 (or the pseudogene TRBV3-2) combines with J gene TRBJ1-2; D is uncertain. The sequencing sample was made of peripheral blood. This TCR was recovered from a woman between 40 and 50 years old with acute or convalescent COVID-19. CDR3 sequence reads: CASSQAAGAGGYTF. The CDR3 DNA sequence: TGTGCCAGCAGCCAAGCGGCCGGTGCGGGTGGCTACACCTTC.